The clone carrying this T cell receptor beta chain occurred once. This entry belongs to a study of blood T cell repertoires in COVID-19. Study-level information: Sources were T cells, B-cell-depleted T cells, or PBMCs; the material itself was cDNA or gDNA.

In the authors' methods: Cell counts per sample came from amplifying reference gene primers. Assay: immunoSEQ multiplex PCR; the TCRdb copy retains only in-frame clones and omits some. V and J calls and clone size are as listed in that table; D and trimming were resolved from the DNA. The profile covers some 150,000 clones, with roughly nine tenths appearing a single time and around 3.3% taken by the ten largest. This sequence was found in a woman in her sixties with active COVID-19. The sample comprised peripheral blood.

The CDR3 region has the DNA TGTGCCAGCTCACCACTCCCACCCTTTGGACAGATCCAAGAGACCCAGTACTTC. Protein: CASSPLPPFGQIQETQYF. This chain links TRBV18 with TRBJ2-5, with D possibly TRBD1 on 6 matching bases. Germline V lookup: CDR1 KGHSH, CDR2 LQKENI. There are 18 residues in the CDR3. V was clipped by 1 base and J by 1 base, with 19 bases between them.